This entry concerns a single TCR beta chain. Its antigen is currently unknown. Repertoires were generated with immunoSEQ multiplex PCR, while TCRdb's copy carries only in-frame clones and drops some. This table has approximately 100,000 clones, 91% appearing once. Per patient, between 1 and 8 samples were collected at pretreatment and on-treatment time points. V shed 2 bases and J shed 6 bases, with 22 bases lying between them. The CDR3 totals 17 residues. Germline V gene data show CDR1 as MDHEN and CDR2 as SYDVKM. The data belong to a study of PD-L1 blockade in urothelial cancer. Notes on the study in general: In blood at 3 weeks, tumor-associated clones expanded more among patients with durable benefit.

The chain combines TRBV28 with TRBJ1-2; D may be TRBD1 (5 bases). This TCR came from an elderly woman with urothelial cancer. The sequencing here drew on PBMCs, taken around atezolizumab (anti-PD-L1) treatment. CDR3 sequence (DNA): TGTGCCAGCAGTTTAGCGGGGCGTGGGCGGGGAGGTAATGGCTACACCTTC. It codes for CASSLAGRGRGGNGYTF.